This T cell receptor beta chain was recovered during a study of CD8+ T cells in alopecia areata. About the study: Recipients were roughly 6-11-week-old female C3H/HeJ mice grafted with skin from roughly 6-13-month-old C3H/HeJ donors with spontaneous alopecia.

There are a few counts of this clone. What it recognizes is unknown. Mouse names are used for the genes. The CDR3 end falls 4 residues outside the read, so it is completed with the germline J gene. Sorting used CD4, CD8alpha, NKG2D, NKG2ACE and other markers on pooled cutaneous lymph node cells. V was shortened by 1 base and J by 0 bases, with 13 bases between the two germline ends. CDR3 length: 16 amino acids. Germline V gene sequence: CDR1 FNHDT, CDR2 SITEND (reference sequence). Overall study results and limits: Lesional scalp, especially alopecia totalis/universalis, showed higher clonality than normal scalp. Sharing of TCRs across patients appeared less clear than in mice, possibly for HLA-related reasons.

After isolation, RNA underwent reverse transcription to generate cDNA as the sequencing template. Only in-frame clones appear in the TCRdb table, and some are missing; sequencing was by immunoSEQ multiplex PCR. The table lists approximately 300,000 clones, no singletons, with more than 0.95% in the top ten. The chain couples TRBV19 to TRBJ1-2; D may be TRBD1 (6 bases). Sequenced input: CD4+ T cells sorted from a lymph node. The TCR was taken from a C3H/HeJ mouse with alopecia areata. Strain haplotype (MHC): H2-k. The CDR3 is CASSILGQGTNSDYTF. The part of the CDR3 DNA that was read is TGTGCCAGCAGTATATTGGGGCAGGGGACAAACTCC.